This TCR beta chain was found in a study of blood T cell repertoires in COVID-19. Study as a whole: From the United States, Italy and Spain came samples of acute and convalescent COVID-19.

The length of the CDR3 is 14 residues. V was shortened by 5 bases and J by 4 bases, with 11 bases between the two germline ends. Germline V gene lookup returns CDR1 SNHLY and CDR2 FYNNEI. This clone was observed a handful of times. In the study's own analysis: Reference gene primers were amplified, and this amplification served to estimate nucleated cell counts. Assay used: immunoSEQ multiplex PCR; TCRdb lists only in-frame clones, some missing. V and J calls and clone size are as listed in that table; D and trimming were resolved from the DNA. The data show roughly 180,000 clones, 85% to 90% seen once.

The sample comprised peripheral blood. The chain links TRBV2 to TRBJ1-4; the D gene is possibly TRBD1 (6 bases). This TCR was recovered from a man between 65 and 85 years old with active or convalescent COVID-19. CDR3 nucleotides: TGTGCCAGCAGTAGGGACATACTTAATGAAAAACTGTTTTTT. Translated: CASSRDILNEKLFF.